These T cell receptor beta chains were read from a single sample in a study of neurological immune-mediated disorders. TCRdb reprocessed the 5' RACE reads with MiXCR, giving one entry per CDR3 protein. Here the sample spans tens of thousands of distinct CDR3 sequences, more than 14% being singletons. Sequenced material: CD4+ T cells from blood. These receptors were taken from a woman aged 60-75 years with HTLV-1-associated myelopathy (HAM/TSP). CDR3s include the opening cysteine and the closing phenylalanine or tryptophan. Fields, in order: D gene, J gene, V gene, CDR3 length, clone size, CDR3 protein, CDR3 DNA. D genes are given only for firm matches. The listing skips clone size in some rows; elsewhere it reads once, few, many or a size class.

D: TRBD1
J: TRBJ1-5
V: TRBV10-3
length: 14
size: medium-sized
CDR3: CAISSGQGFQPQHF
DNA: TGTGCCATCAGTTCGGGACAGGGTTTTCAGCCCCAGCATTTT

D: .
J: TRBJ1-5
V: TRBV6-6
length: 16
size: .
CDR3: CASSPRGGQSNQPQHF
DNA: TGTGCCAGCAGCCCAAGGGGAGGACAGAGCAATCAGCCCCAGCATTTT

D: .
J: TRBJ1-1
V: TRBV10-3
length: 14
size: many
CDR3: CAISENTSRKGAFF
DNA: TGTGCCATCAGTGAGAACACATCCCGTAAGGGGGCTTTCTTT

D: .
J: TRBJ2-5
V: TRBV12-3/TRBV12-4
length: 11
size: many
CDR3: CASSFGETQYF
DNA: TGTGCCAGCAGTTTTGGGGAGACCCAGTACTTC

D: TRBD2
J: TRBJ2-3
V: TRBV20-1
length: 16
size: many
CDR3: CSARTSGGGGTDTQYF
DNA: TGCAGTGCTAGGACTAGCGGGGGGGGGGGCACAGATACGCAGTATTTT

D: .
J: TRBJ1-5
V: TRBV10-2
length: 12
size: many
CDR3: CASSEGSQPQHF
DNA: TGCGCCAGCAGTGAAGGGAGTCAGCCCCAGCATTTT

D: .
J: TRBJ1-3
V: TRBV6-1
length: 12
size: many
CDR3: CASRADGNTIYF
DNA: TGTGCCAGTCGGGCAGATGGAAACACCATATATTTT

D: TRBD2
J: TRBJ2-1
V: TRBV2
length: 15
size: many
CDR3: CASSELAGLTNEQFF
DNA: TGTGCCAGCAGTGAATTAGCGGGCCTCACCAATGAGCAGTTCTTC

D: TRBD1
J: TRBJ1-2
V: TRBV29-1
length: 14
size: many
CDR3: CSVERDRGYDGYTF
DNA: TGCAGCGTTGAACGAGACAGGGGATATGACGGCTACACCTTC

D: .
J: TRBJ2-1
V: TRBV12-3/TRBV12-4
length: 13
size: many
CDR3: CASSLRWSNGQFF
DNA: TGTGCCAGCAGTTTAAGGTGGAGTAATGGGCAGTTCTTC

D: .
J: TRBJ1-6
V: TRBV15
length: 15
size: many
CDR3: CATSRDRGESSPLHF
DNA: TGTGCCACCAGCAGAGATCGGGGGGAAAGTTCACCCCTCCACTTT

D: TRBD1
J: TRBJ2-1
V: TRBV18
length: 15
size: many
CDR3: CASSPRDSSYNEQFF
DNA: TGTGCCAGCTCGCCCCGGGACAGCTCCTACAATGAGCAGTTCTTC

D: TRBD1
J: TRBJ2-1
V: TRBV29-1
length: 16
size: many
CDR3: CSVCSPRDRDTNEQFF
DNA: TGCAGCGTCTGTTCCCCCCGGGACAGGGATACGAATGAGCAGTTCTTC

D: .
J: TRBJ1-6
V: TRBV11-2
length: 13
size: many
CDR3: CASSASRASPLHF
DNA: TGTGCCAGCAGCGCCTCCCGGGCTTCACCCCTCCACTTT

D: .
J: TRBJ2-3
V: TRBV11-3
length: 14
size: many
CDR3: CASSLGDFGETQYF
DNA: TGTGCCAGCAGCTTAGGTGATTTTGGCGAGACGCAGTATTTT

D: .
J: TRBJ2-1
V: TRBV3-1
length: 14
size: many
CDR3: CASSLIGGHNEQFF
DNA: TGTGCCAGCAGCCTAATCGGGGGGCACAATGAGCAGTTCTTC

D: .
J: TRBJ2-1
V: TRBV3-1
length: 20
size: .
CDR3: CAFPRALSFLPAHTMREEFF
DNA: TGTGCCTTCCCCCGGGCTCTCTCCTTTCTCCCAGCTCATACAATGAGGGAAGAGTTCTTC

D: TRBD1
J: TRBJ2-5
V: TRBV20-1
length: 15
size: few
CDR3: CSAHPPGQGGETQYF
DNA: TGCAGTGCCCACCCCCCGGGACAGGGAGGGGAGACCCAGTACTTC

D: TRBD1
J: TRBJ1-6
V: TRBV20-1
length: 16
size: many
CDR3: CSARGGRDRFYSPLHF
DNA: TGCAGTGCCAGAGGCGGCCGGGACAGATTTTATTCACCCCTCCACTTT

D: .
J: TRBJ2-1
V: TRBV7-2
length: 15
size: many
CDR3: CASSFATVGGFAQFF
DNA: TGTGCCAGCAGCTTCGCGACTGTGGGCGGGTTTGCGCAGTTCTTC

D: .
J: TRBJ2-3
V: TRBV15
length: 16
size: many
CDR3: CATSRVENLRGDTQYF
DNA: TGTGCCACCAGCAGAGTAGAAAATCTTAGGGGAGATACGCAGTATTTT

D: TRBD1
J: TRBJ1-1
V: TRBV5-1
length: 15
size: many
CDR3: CASSFSKQGITEAFF
DNA: TGCGCCAGCAGCTTTTCGAAACAGGGGATCACTGAAGCTTTCTTT

D: .
J: TRBJ1-2
V: TRBV7-9
length: 13
size: many
CDR3: CASSLAGVQGYTF
DNA: TGTGCCAGCAGCTTGGCAGGGGTGCAAGGCTACACCTTC

D: TRBD2
J: TRBJ2-7
V: TRBV5-1
length: 15
size: many
CDR3: CWASGGALSPYEQYF
DNA: TGTTGGGCTAGCGGGGGGGCGCTTTCCCCCTACGAGCAGTACTTC

D: .
J: TRBJ1-5
V: TRBV7-2
length: 15
size: .
CDR3: CASSLSGTGNQPQHF
DNA: TGTGCCAGCAGCTTAAGTGGAACAGGCAATCAGCCCCAGCATTTT

D: .
J: TRBJ1-4
V: TRBV9
length: 14
size: many
CDR3: CASSLGGEGEKLFF
DNA: TGTGCCAGCAGCCTGGGGGGGGAGGGAGAAAAACTGTTTTTT

D: .
J: TRBJ1-5
V: TRBV12-3/TRBV12-4
length: 19
size: many
CDR3: CASSLSVFITSGTGQPQHF
DNA: TGTGCCAGCAGTTTGAGTGTTTTTATAACGTCAGGGACGGGGCAGCCCCAGCATTTT

D: .
J: TRBJ1-4
V: TRBV20-1
length: 11
size: many
CDR3: CSARGDLELFF
DNA: TGCAGTGCTAGAGGAGACTTAGAACTGTTTTTT

D: .
J: TRBJ2-7
V: TRBV20-1
length: 15
size: .
CDR3: CSARDWAGVSYEQYF
DNA: TGCAGTGCTAGAGATTGGGCAGGGGTTTCCTACGAGCAGTACTTC

D: .
J: TRBJ1-6
V: TRBV7-6
length: 15
size: few
CDR3: CASSRRGGFNSPLHF
DNA: TGTGCCAGCAGCAGGCGGGGAGGGTTTAATTCACCCCTCCACTTT

D: .
J: TRBJ1-2
V: TRBV10-3
length: 13
size: many
CDR3: CAITGRIGYGYTF
DNA: TGTGCCATCACCGGACGGATTGGTTATGGCTACACCTTC

D: .
J: TRBJ2-7
V: TRBV7-2
length: 15
size: many
CDR3: CASSFLAGGPYEQYF
DNA: TGTGCCAGCAGCTTTTTAGCAGGGGGGCCCTACGAGCAGTACTTC

D: TRBD1
J: TRBJ1-1
V: TRBV5-1
length: 14
size: many
CDR3: CASSLDRGSTEAFF
DNA: TGCGCCAGCAGCTTGGACAGGGGATCCACTGAAGCTTTCTTT

D: .
J: TRBJ1-5
V: TRBV12-3/TRBV12-4
length: 17
size: many
CDR3: CASSSRTTRVSNQPQHF
DNA: TGTGCCAGCAGCTCCCGGACGACTCGGGTCAGCAATCAGCCCCAGCATTTT

D: .
J: TRBJ1-2
V: TRBV9
length: 13
size: .
CDR3: CASSVWGHYGYTF
DNA: TGTGCCAGCAGCGTCTGGGGCCACTATGGCTACACCTTT

D: TRBD1
J: TRBJ2-7
V: TRBV20-1
length: 14
size: many
CDR3: CSATGSTGHYEQYF
DNA: TGCAGTGCTACTGGTTCGACAGGGCACTACGAGCAGTACTTC

D: .
J: TRBJ2-2
V: TRBV9
length: 15
size: many
CDR3: CASSSGTGVTGELFF
DNA: TGTGCCAGCAGCTCTGGGACTGGGGTCACCGGGGAGCTGTTTTTT

D: TRBD1
J: TRBJ1-6
V: TRBV11-2
length: 15
size: many
CDR3: CASSLDQGAYSPLHF
DNA: TGTGCCAGCAGCTTAGATCAGGGGGCCTATTCACCCCTCCACTTT

D: .
J: TRBJ2-1
V: TRBV20-1
length: 13
size: many
CDR3: CSARGGPINEQFF
DNA: TGCAGTGCCAGGGGGGGGCCCATCAATGAGCAGTTCTTC

D: .
J: TRBJ2-7
V: TRBV20-1
length: 12
size: .
CDR3: CSARVPGTDQYF
DNA: TGCAGTGCTAGAGTTCCCGGGACCGATCAGTACTTC

D: TRBD1
J: TRBJ2-7
V: TRBV27
length: 15
size: .
CDR3: CASSPTDRLGYEQYF
DNA: TGTGCCAGCAGTCCCACGGACAGGCTGGGTTACGAGCAGTACTTC

D: .
J: TRBJ2-7
V: TRBV5-1
length: 13
size: .
CDR3: CASSGDFSYEQYF
DNA: TGCGCCAGCAGCGGGGACTTCTCCTACGAGCAGTACTTC

D: .
J: TRBJ1-2
V: TRBV5-6
length: 13
size: many
CDR3: CASSLGGNYGYTF
DNA: TGTGCCAGCAGCTTGGGAGGAAACTATGGCTACACCTTC

D: .
J: TRBJ2-1
V: TRBV7-2
length: 15
size: many
CDR3: CASSLGDSTYNEQFF
DNA: TGTGCCAGCAGCTTAGGAGACAGTACCTACAATGAGCAGTTCTTC

D: TRBD2
J: TRBJ2-5
V: TRBV20-1
length: 18
size: .
CDR3: CSARKYGVAGGAEETQYF
DNA: TGCAGTGCTAGAAAGTATGGGGTAGCGGGGGGGGCGGAAGAGACCCAGTACTTC

D: .
J: TRBJ2-1
V: TRBV11-3
length: 15
size: many
CDR3: CASSSGTVTYNEQFF
DNA: TGTGCCAGCAGCTCCGGGACTGTAACCTACAATGAGCAGTTCTTC

D: TRBD1
J: TRBJ1-2
V: TRBV4-1
length: 14
size: many
CDR3: CASRQGAADYGYTF
DNA: TGCGCCAGCAGGCAGGGGGCCGCGGATTATGGCTACACCTTC

D: TRBD1
J: TRBJ2-3
V: TRBV5-1
length: 16
size: .
CDR3: CASSSSGTGTTDTQYF
DNA: TGCGCCAGCAGCTCATCCGGGACAGGGACCACAGATACGCAGTATTTT

D: TRBD1
J: TRBJ2-1
V: TRBV20-1
length: 14
size: many
CDR3: CSARRQGFRNEQFF
DNA: TGCAGTGCTAGACGACAGGGGTTTCGCAATGAGCAGTTCTTC

D: .
J: TRBJ2-3
V: TRBV20-1
length: 13
size: many
CDR3: CSARDGGEDPQYF
DNA: TGCAGTGCTAGAGACGGGGGAGAGGATCCGCAGTATTTT

D: .
J: TRBJ1-2
V: TRBV12-3/TRBV12-4
length: 14
size: .
CDR3: CASSPLTLNYGYTF
DNA: TGTGCCAGCAGTCCCTTGACGCTAAACTATGGCTACACCTTC

D: TRBD2
J: TRBJ2-3
V: TRBV20-1
length: 20
size: .
CDR3: CSARDLASGGDNFRADTQYF
DNA: TGCAGTGCTAGAGATTTGGCTAGCGGGGGGGATAACTTTCGGGCAGATACGCAGTATTTT

D: .
J: TRBJ2-1
V: TRBV3-1
length: 12
size: many
CDR3: CASSSLRNEQFF
DNA: TGTGCCAGCAGCTCCCTAAGGAATGAGCAGTTCTTC

D: .
J: TRBJ2-7
V: TRBV5-1
length: 15
size: many
CDR3: CASSFQQGGDYEQYF
DNA: TGCGCCAGCAGCTTCCAACAGGGAGGCGACTACGAGCAGTACTTC

D: .
J: TRBJ2-7
V: TRBV6-5
length: 14
size: many
CDR3: CASREQGGKYEQYF
DNA: TGTGCCAGCAGGGAACAGGGAGGGAAGTACGAGCAGTACTTC

D: TRBD2
J: TRBJ2-3
V: TRBV12-3/TRBV12-4
length: 19
size: many
CDR3: CASSVSGLAGVRFSDTQYF
DNA: TGTGCCAGCAGTGTATCGGGACTAGCGGGGGTTAGGTTCTCCGATACGCAGTATTTT

D: TRBD1
J: TRBJ2-1
V: TRBV20-1
length: 14
size: many
CDR3: CSVFPGQGYNEQFF
DNA: TGCAGTGTATTTCCGGGACAGGGATACAATGAGCAGTTCTTC

D: .
J: TRBJ2-5
V: TRBV3-1
length: 13
size: .
CDR3: CASSQEPLGTQYF
DNA: TGTGCCAGCAGCCAAGAACCCCTTGGGACCCAGTACTTC

D: .
J: TRBJ2-5
V: TRBV11-1
length: 18
size: many
CDR3: CASSLGAVAFGAQETQYF
DNA: TGTGCCAGCAGCTTGGGGGCCGTAGCATTCGGGGCACAAGAGACCCAGTACTTC

D: TRBD1
J: TRBJ2-2
V: TRBV6-5
length: 15
size: many
CDR3: CASSVTGVDTGELFF
DNA: TGTGCCAGCAGTGTGACAGGGGTGGACACCGGGGAGCTGTTTTTT